This paragraph covers one TCR beta chain sequence. Its matching antigen is unknown. V shed 11 bases and J shed 4 bases, with 14 bases lying between them. The CDR3 consists of 12 residues. CDR1 and CDR2 (germline): MDHEN, SYDVKM. The PCR was carried out with 60 Vbeta primers and 13 Jbeta primers. Libraries were prepared by immunoSEQ multiplex PCR; TCRdb keeps only in-frame clonotypes and omits some of them. The sample consists of some 180,000 clones, about four fifths of them appearing once. The data are from a study of cytomegalovirus exposure and HLA in healthy donors. In the study overall: Early on, a data release was issued that held some 91 million unique TCRs from HLA-typed donors. Notes on the study in general: Further analysis was carried out later, and it showed several of the most significant clusters appearing linked to common viral pathogens. Presence/absence analyses took donor sequencing depth as roughly uniform.

Nominal health characterized the donors when sampled, though unrecorded immune exposures were likely. This receptor was obtained from a woman aged 18-30 years in good health and CMV-seronegative. Input material: PBMCs. This chain uses TRBV28 with TRBJ1-2; a weak D match, TRBD1 (6 bases). The CDR3 reads CAGSRGIYGYTF. The DNA for the CDR3 is TGTGCCGGATCGAGGGGGATCTATGGCTACACCTTC.